The 3 T cell receptor beta chains presented below share a single source sample, sequenced in a study of cytomegalovirus exposure and HLA in healthy donors. Use of 60 Vbeta and 13 Jbeta primers characterized the PCR. The method was immunoSEQ multiplex PCR; TCRdb's version includes in-frame clones alone and lacks a portion of them. Found here are about 150,000 clones, less than 10% of them singletons; the top ten hold approximately 1.8%. Sequencing input: PBMCs. These TCRs come from a male donor in good health and CMV-seronegative.

This chain connects TRBV4-3 to TRBJ2-7, with TRBD1 as a possible D gene (5 bases). Germline V lookup: CDR1 LGHNA, CDR2 YSLEER. The CDR3 contains 15 residues. The V gene lost 0 bases and the J gene lost 6 bases, with 15 bases spanning the gap. CDR3 region: CASSQDGRVIIEQYF. CDR3 sequence (DNA): TGCGCCAGCAGCCAAGATGGCAGGGTAATCATCGAGCAGTACTTC.

The chain is built from TRBV5-1 and TRBJ2-7; TRBD1 might be the D (5 bases). Per germline, CDR1 SGHRS and CDR2 YFSETQ. The V and J ends lost 0 bases and 4 bases respectively, with 8 bases between them. This CDR3 has 13 residues. This CDR3 reads CASSLGREYEQYF. DNA for the CDR3: TGCGCCAGCAGCTTGGGCAGGGAATACGAGCAGTACTTC.

This clone has a handful of counts. The J gene is TRBJ2-3, the V gene TRBV7-6; the D is unclear. This CDR3 has 11 residues. The germline V gene has CDR1 SGHVS and CDR2 FNYEAQ. The V end was cut by 3 bases, the J end by 6 bases, with 4 bases between. CDR3 region: CASSFADTQYF. CDR3 in DNA: TGTGCCAGCAGCTTTGCGGATACGCAGTATTTT. Combining the CDR3 with reference TRBV7-6 and TRBJ2-3 gives the whole variable domain GAGVSQSPRYKVTKRGQDVALRCDPISGHVSLYWYRQALGQGPEFLTYFNYEAQQDKSGLPNDRFSAERPEGSISTLTIQRTEQRDSAMYRCASSFADTQYFGPGTRLTVL.